A selection of T cell receptor beta chains follows, all from one sample in a study of early T cells in non-severe SARS-CoV-2 infection. MiXCR, run by TCRdb on the 5' RACE reads, gives a single entry per CDR3 protein. The sample carries about 16,000 distinct CDR3 sequences, more than 4.5% recorded once. The specimen sequenced was whole blood. These receptors all stem from an adult who was a healthcare worker with PCR-confirmed SARS-CoV-2 infection or an uninfected control (not recorded which). CDR3s include the opening cysteine and the closing phenylalanine or tryptophan. The D gene is left open where the match is weak. Only part of the rows carry a size: once, few, many, or a class if the clone is expanded.

len,abundance,d_gene,v_gene,j_gene,CDR3nt,CDR3aa
13,many,TRBD2,TRBV11-2,TRBJ2-5,TGTGCCAGCAGCCGGACTAGTCCAGAGACCCAGTACTTC,CASSRTSPETQYF
13,many,.,TRBV29-1,TRBJ2-5,TGCAGCGTGGCGCGGGCCGCCGGGGAGACCCAGTACTTC,CSVARAAGETQYF
13,medium-sized,.,TRBV29-1,TRBJ2-7,TGCAGCGTTGAATCGGACGCCGACTACGAGCAGTACTTC,CSVESDADYEQYF
12,.,.,TRBV7-6,TRBJ2-3,TGTGCCAGCAGCTTATTGAGGGATACGCAGTATTTT,CASSLLRDTQYF
17,many,TRBD1,TRBV9,TRBJ2-2,TGTGCCAGCAGCGTAGAGGACGAGGGGGCGGACACCGGGGAGCTGTTTTTT,CASSVEDEGADTGELFF
13,many,.,TRBV27,TRBJ2-1,TGTGCCAGCAGTCCCCGAGCGCCAGATGAGCAGTTCTTC,CASSPRAPDEQFF
14,medium-sized,.,TRBV25-1,TRBJ2-1,TGTGCCAGCAGTGAAGTAAAACGCTCCAATGAGCAGTTCTTC,CASSEVKRSNEQFF
14,.,TRBD1,TRBV29-1,TRBJ1-1,TGCAGCGTTGAAGCAACAGGGGGGGACACTGAAGCTTTCTTT,CSVEATGGDTEAFF
15,.,.,TRBV19,TRBJ1-5,TGTGCCAGTAGTATTTCGTACGGAAGCAATCAGCCCCAGCATTTT,CASSISYGSNQPQHF
14,.,TRBD1,TRBV12-3/TRBV12-4,TRBJ1-2,TGTGCCAGCAGATTAGGGACAGGGGCCGGTGGCTACACCTTC,CASRLGTGAGGYTF
13,many,TRBD2,TRBV28,TRBJ2-7,TGTGCCAGCAGCCCCCAGGTAGCGGGCGAGCAGTACTTC,CASSPQVAGEQYF
15,many,TRBD2,TRBV10-3,TRBJ2-3,TGTGCCATCAGCAAGACTAGCGGGAGAACAGATACGCAGTATTTT,CAISKTSGRTDTQYF
15,medium-sized,TRBD1,TRBV20-1,TRBJ1-3,TGCAGTGCTTCAAACTACGGGACAGGGCGAAACACCATATATTTT,CSASNYGTGRNTIYF
17,.,TRBD2,TRBV4-2,TRBJ2-5,TGTGCCAGCAGCCAAGAAAACAGCGGGGACTACCAAGAGACCCAGTACTTC,CASSQENSGDYQETQYF
12,many,.,TRBV3-1,TRBJ1-2,TGTGCCAGCAGCCTGAGACAGTATGGCTACACCTTC,CASSLRQYGYTF
17,many,TRBD2,TRBV24-1,TRBJ2-1,TGTGCCACCAGTGATAGTTCGAATGGGGGGGCCTACAATGAGCAGTTCTTC,CATSDSSNGGAYNEQFF
13,.,TRBD2,TRBV7-2,TRBJ2-7,TGTGCCAGCAGCTTTGCGGGAGCCTCCGAGCAGTACTTC,CASSFAGASEQYF
16,many,TRBD1,TRBV18,TRBJ2-1,TGTGCCAGCTCACCACGGACAGGCCGACGAACCAATGAGCAGTTCTTC,CASSPRTGRRTNEQFF
15,many,TRBD2,TRBV4-2,TRBJ2-3,TGTGCCAGCAGCCAAGGGCGGGGGGGCACAGATACGCAGTATTTT,CASSQGRGGTDTQYF
12,many,.,TRBV6-6,TRBJ1-6,TGTGCCAGCAGTTACAGGGATTCACCCCTCCACTTT,CASSYRDSPLHF
12,many,.,TRBV24-1,TRBJ2-3,TGTGCCACCAGTACAACGACAGATACGCAGTATTTT,CATSTTTDTQYF
16,many,TRBD2,TRBV7-2,TRBJ2-1,TGTGCCAGCAGCTTAGATCGGCCTAGCGGGAGTGATGAGCAGTTCTTC,CASSLDRPSGSDEQFF
14,.,TRBD2,TRBV6-2/TRBV6-3,TRBJ2-5,TGTGCCAGTGGACTAGCGGGAGCGCTAGAGACCCAGTACTTC,CASGLAGALETQYF